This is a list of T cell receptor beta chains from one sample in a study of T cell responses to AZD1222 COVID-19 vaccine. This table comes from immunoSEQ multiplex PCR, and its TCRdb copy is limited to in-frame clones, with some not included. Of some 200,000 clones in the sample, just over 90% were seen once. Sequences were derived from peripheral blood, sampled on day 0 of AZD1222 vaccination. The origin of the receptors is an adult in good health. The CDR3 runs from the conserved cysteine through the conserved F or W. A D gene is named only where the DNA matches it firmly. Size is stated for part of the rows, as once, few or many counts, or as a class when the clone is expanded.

CASSPFGRAYNEQFF | TGTGCCAGCAGCCCCTTTGGGAGGGCCTACAATGAGCAGTTCTTC | TRBJ2-1 | TRBD2 | TRBV7-3 | - | 15
CASSLGQGIYEQYF | TGTGCCAGCAGTTTGGGACAGGGGATCTACGAGCAGTACTTC | TRBJ2-7 | TRBD1 | TRBV6-5 | - | 14
CAISTTPDRGGVSPLHF | TGTGCCATCAGTACAACTCCAGACAGGGGTGGTGTATCACCCCTCCACTTT | TRBJ1-6 | TRBD1 | TRBV10-3 | - | 17
CASKLGTQETQYF | TGCGCCAGCAAGTTAGGGACCCAAGAGACCCAGTACTTC | TRBJ2-5 | - | TRBV5-1 | - | 13
CASTQTGGGTEAFF | TGTGCCAGCACCCAAACAGGGGGCGGCACTGAAGCTTTCTTT | TRBJ1-1 | TRBD1 | TRBV27 | - | 14
CASSQARTGGSYEQYF | TGTGCCAGCAGCCAAGCCCGGACAGGGGGGAGCTACGAGCAGTACTTC | TRBJ2-7 | TRBD1 | TRBV3-1/TRBV3-2 | - | 16
CASSLRDGSYNEQFF | TGTGCCAGCAGCTTACGGGACGGATCCTACAATGAGCAGTTCTTC | TRBJ2-1 | - | TRBV7-9 | - | 15
CASSYRAAGELFF | TGTGCCAGCAGTTACCGGGCAGCCGGGGAGCTGTTTTTT | TRBJ2-2 | - | TRBV6-5 | - | 13
CASSPARHTQYF | TGTGCCAGCAGCCCAGCCCGACATACGCAGTATTTT | TRBJ2-3 | - | TRBV11-2 | once | 12
CASSPRGQIDYGYTF | TGTGCCAGCTCACCAAGGGGACAGATCGACTATGGCTACACCTTC | TRBJ1-2 | TRBD1 | TRBV18 | - | 15
CAISRDSKGEAFF | TGTGCCATAAGCAGGGACAGTAAGGGGGAAGCTTTCTTT | TRBJ1-1 | TRBD1 | TRBV10-3 | - | 13
CSVDDPGAYTEAFF | TGCAGCGTTGATGATCCGGGGGCTTATACTGAAGCTTTCTTT | TRBJ1-1 | - | TRBV29-1 | - | 14